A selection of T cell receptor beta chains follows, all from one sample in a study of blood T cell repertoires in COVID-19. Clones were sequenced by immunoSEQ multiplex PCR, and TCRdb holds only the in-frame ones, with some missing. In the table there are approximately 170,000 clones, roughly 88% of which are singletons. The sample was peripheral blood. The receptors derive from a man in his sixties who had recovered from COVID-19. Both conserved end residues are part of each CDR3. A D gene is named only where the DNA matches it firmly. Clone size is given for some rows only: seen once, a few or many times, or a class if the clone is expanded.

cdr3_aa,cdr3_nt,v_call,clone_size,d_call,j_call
CASRSGGLIQFF,TGTGCCAGCCGGAGCGGGGGTTTGATACAGTTCTTC,TRBV6-5,-,TRBD2,TRBJ2-1
CASSLVKQGAAGYTF,TGTGCCAGCAGCTTAGTGAAACAGGGGGCTGCTGGCTACACCTTC,TRBV7-2,-,TRBD1,TRBJ1-2
CASSTGTLIYNEQFF,TGTGCCAGCTCCACCGGGACTTTAATATACAATGAGCAGTTCTTC,TRBV18,-,-,TRBJ2-1
CASSFASLTGVPYEQYF,TGCGCCAGCAGCTTTGCATCTTTGACAGGGGTGCCCTACGAGCAGTACTTC,TRBV5-1,-,TRBD1,TRBJ2-7
CASSPDGGANYNSPLHF,TGTGCCAGCAGCCCCGACGGGGGAGCCAACTATAATTCACCCCTCCACTTT,TRBV9,once,-,TRBJ1-6
CASSSGGAGNTEAFF,TGTGCCAGCAGTTCAGGGGGCGCCGGGAACACTGAAGCTTTCTTT,TRBV6-5,once,TRBD1,TRBJ1-1
CASSLDAVTEAFF,TGTGCTAGCAGCTTAGATGCGGTTACTGAAGCTTTCTTT,TRBV7-7,-,-,TRBJ1-1
CASSYGLRYEQYF,TGTGCCAGCAGTTACGGGCTCCGCTACGAGCAGTACTTC,TRBV6-5,once,-,TRBJ2-7
CAISSTSGGQETQYF,TGTGCCATCAGTAGTACTAGCGGGGGGCAAGAGACCCAGTACTTC,TRBV10-3,-,TRBD2,TRBJ2-5
CASSQRPEGGEDEQYF,TGCGCCAGCAGCCAGCGTCCCGAGGGTGGAGAGGACGAGCAGTACTTC,TRBV4-3,-,-,TRBJ2-7
CSVDKGAESVTNYGYTF,TGCAGCGTTGATAAAGGCGCGGAGTCGGTGACTAACTATGGCTACACCTTC,TRBV29-1,-,-,TRBJ1-2